What follows are 16 T cell receptor beta chains derived from one specimen sequenced in a study of cytomegalovirus exposure and HLA in healthy donors. PCR used 60 Vbeta primers and 13 Jbeta primers. Only in-frame clones appear in the TCRdb table, and some are missing; sequencing was by immunoSEQ multiplex PCR. The table records 120,000 or so clones, 17% of them present only once. Sample: PBMCs. The receptor source for this set is a female donor in good health and CMV-seropositive.

This clone has only a few counts. The rearrangement links TRBV29-1 to TRBJ2-3; 7 bases align to TRBD2. The CDR3 length is 12 residues. Trimming at V came to 7 bases and at J to 1 base, leaving 2 bases not matched to a gene. Germline CDR1 SQVTM, CDR2 ANQGSEA. The CDR3 here is CSGTSGTDTQYF. The CDR3 nucleotides read TGCAGCGGAACTAGCGGCACAGATACGCAGTATTTT.

The table lists this clone with a few counts. The rearrangement joins TRBV7-2 to TRBJ2-3; no reliable D call. Deletions cut 5 bases from V and 6 bases from J, with 6 bases between. Germline assignment: CDR1 SGHTA and CDR2 FQGNSA. CDR3 length equals 11 residues. The CDR3 sequence: CASSPQDTQYF. CDR3 in DNA: TGTGCCAGCAGCCCCCAGGATACGCAGTATTTT.

This clone was recorded a few times. The chain joins TRBV2 to TRBJ1-4; 9 nucleotides line up with TRBD1. V shed 6 bases and J 8 bases; nucleotides not matched to a gene: 10. The CDR3 runs 15 residues. CDR1 and CDR2 from the germline V gene are SNHLY and FYNNEI. CDR3 region: CASSQQGQGGEKLFF. CDR3 sequence (DNA): TGTGCCAGCAGCCAACAGGGACAGGGTGGCGAAAAACTGTTTTTT.

The V call is TRBV7-2, the J call TRBJ1-2; 7 positions match TRBD1. The germline gives CDR1 SGHTA, CDR2 FQGNSA. V shed 3 bases and J 6 bases; nucleotides not matched to a gene: 4. This CDR3 contains 13 residues. CDR3 nucleotide sequence: TGTGCCAGCAGCTTCTCAGGGGGGAATGGCTACACCTTC. Translated: CASSFSGGNGYTF.

V and J are TRBV4-1 and TRBJ2-7; TRBD2 matches at 8 bases. Germline V lookup: CDR1 MGHRA, CDR2 YSYEKL. V lost 3 bases to trimming and J lost 2 bases; unmatched junction nucleotides: 6. The CDR3 has 15 amino acids. The CDR3 sequence is CASSQAGGRTYEQYF. CDR3 nucleotide sequence: TGCGCCAGCAGCCAGGCGGGAGGCCGCACCTACGAGCAGTACTTC.

This chain connects TRBV28 to TRBJ2-7; tentative D call: TRBD2 (5 bases). This CDR3 has 15 residues. Germline V CDR1 and CDR2: MDHEN, SYDVKM. Deletions cut 6 bases from V and 2 bases from J, with 17 bases between. The CDR3 bases are TGTGCCAGCAGACAAAACCGGGATGGTACCTACGAGCAGTACTTC. It translates to CASRQNRDGTYEQYF.

The V and J genes are TRBV2 and TRBJ2-2, with TRBD1 matching 10 bases. The germline V gene has CDR1 SNHLY and CDR2 FYNNEI. The V gene end was trimmed by 6 bases and the J gene end by 2 bases; junction bases not matched to a gene: 15. This CDR3 is 19 amino acids long. DNA for the CDR3: TGTGCCAGCAGGGGGCTTTGGACAGGGGGTAATTTAAACACCGGGGAGCTGTTTTTT. Its protein is CASRGLWTGGNLNTGELFF.

This clone was seen only a few times. The chain has TRBV5-1 and TRBJ2-5, with 12 bases matching TRBD2. V shed 1 base, J shed 0 bases, and the junction held 4 bases outside the gene matches. The CDR3 runs 17 residues. The germline gives CDR1 SGHRS, CDR2 YFSETQ. DNA for the CDR3: TGCGCCAGCAGCTTGACTAGCGGGGGGTGGTACCAAGAGACCCAGTACTTC. Its protein product is CASSLTSGGWYQETQYF.

This clone was observed a few times. J is TRBJ1-5 and V is TRBV2; D possibly corresponds to TRBD1 (5 bases). The CDR3 has 13 amino acids. The germline V and J ends were trimmed by 1 base and 5 bases, with 6 bases remaining between them. Per the germline V gene, CDR1 is SNHLY and CDR2 is FYNNEI. The CDR3 reads CASSEEGYQPQHF. Written as DNA, the CDR3 is TGTGCCAGCAGTGAAGAGGGGTATCAGCCCCAGCATTTT.

The chain recombines TRBV11-2 with TRBJ1-2, with D maybe TRBD1 (5 bases). The CDR3 has 15 residues. Looked up from germline, CDR1 is SGHAT and CDR2 is FQNNGV. V was pared by 2 bases and J by 2 bases, with 12 bases between. The DNA for the CDR3 is TGTGCCAGCAGCTTAAGGCCAACAGGCAACTATGGCTACACCTTC. This sequence encodes CASSLRPTGNYGYTF. Looking up the rest from reference TRBV11-2 and TRBJ1-2 gives the full variable domain: EAGVAQSPRYKIIEKRQSVAFWCNPISGHATLYWYQQILGQGPKLLIQFQNNGVVDDSQLPKDRFSAERLKGVDSTLKIQPAKLEDSAVYLCASSLRPTGNYGYTFGSGTRLTVV.

This rearrangement joins TRBV9 to TRBJ2-1, with D possibly TRBD2 on 6 matching bases. V was clipped by 1 base and J by 9 bases, with 14 bases between them. Germline loops: CDR1 SGDLS, CDR2 YYNGEE. This CDR3 contains 14 residues. The chain's CDR3 is CASSVRPGRGEQFF. The CDR3 nucleotides read TGTGCCAGCAGCGTACGGCCTGGGCGGGGTGAGCAGTTCTTC.

A few counts support this clone. The V and J genes are TRBV25-1 and TRBJ2-7; possibly TRBD2 for D (5 bases). This CDR3 spans 14 amino acids. Germline V lookup: CDR1 MGHDK, CDR2 SYGVNS. Trimming left V 5 bases short and J 0 bases short, with 11 bases between. The CDR3 nucleotides read TGTGCCAGCAGTCCCCCCGGGATCTCCTACGAGCAGTACTTC. As protein: CASSPPGISYEQYF.

V gene TRBV6-1 combines with J gene TRBJ2-3, with D tentatively TRBD2 (6 bases). V was trimmed by 11 bases and J by 2 bases, leaving 20 bases between them. The CDR3 spans 15 residues. The germline CDR1 and CDR2 sequences are MNHNS and SASEGT. The CDR3 loop reads CASQQRTRDTDTQYF. The CDR3 coding sequence is TGTGCCTCGCAGCAGCGGACGCGGGACACAGATACGCAGTATTTT.

This clone was seen only a few times. The V gene is TRBV4-1, the J gene TRBJ1-1; 9 bases line up with TRBD1. This CDR3 has 15 amino acids. V was clipped by 5 bases and J by 1 base; unmatched bases: 5. The germline gives CDR1 MGHRA, CDR2 YSYEKL. The CDR3 spells CASSTGQGQNTEAFF. For the CDR3, the DNA is TGCGCCAGCAGCACGGGACAGGGCCAGAACACTGAAGCTTTCTTT.

The sample holds a few counts of this clone. This chain connects TRBV27 to TRBJ2-7; 11 positions agree with TRBD1. CDR3 length: 16 residues. The germline gives CDR1 MNHEY, CDR2 SMNVEV (reference sequence). V lost 2 bases to trimming and J lost 0 bases; unmatched junction nucleotides: 3. The CDR3 DNA reads TGTGCCAGCAGTTTACACGGGACAGGGGGCTCCTACGAGCAGTACTTC. Amino acids: CASSLHGTGGSYEQYF.

This clone came up a few times. J is TRBJ1-6 and V is TRBV2; maybe TRBD1 (6 bases). The CDR3 covers 14 residues. Per the germline V gene, CDR1 is SNHLY and CDR2 is FYNNEI. The ends were cut back, 7 bases at V and 8 bases at J, with 15 bases in the middle. The CDR3 here is CASISDSYYSPLHF. DNA for the CDR3: TGTGCCAGCATTTCGGACAGTTATTATTCACCCCTCCACTTT.